This T cell receptor (beta chain) was recovered during a study of STAT5B mutations in CD4+ large granular lymphocyte leukemia. Regarding the study as a whole: Patient CD4-sorted repertoires looked more clonal than healthy CD4+ repertoires, even without putative leukemic clones. 8/27 top patient clones versus 2/35 control clones were TRBV06-family.

Germline loops: CDR1 SNHLY, CDR2 FYNNEI. The V and J ends lost 4 bases and 5 bases respectively, with 11 bases between them. This CDR3 has 13 amino acids. With respect to this clone: Its matching antigen is unknown.

Data came from immunoSEQ multiplex PCR; TCRdb stores just in-frame clones and leaves some out. The sample holds tens of thousands of clones, about four fifths seen once. The TCR was taken from a human donor in good health. Sequencing was carried out using CD4+ T cells from blood buffy coats. The chain uses TRBV2 and TRBJ1-1; D is possibly TRBD1 (6 bases). The CDR3 sequence: CASSAQGRTEAFF. The CDR3, as DNA: TGTGCCAGCAGTGCTCAGGGGAGGACTGAAGCTTTCTTT.